This is a list of T cell receptor beta chains from one sample in a study of cytomegalovirus exposure and HLA in healthy donors. Sequenced by immunoSEQ multiplex PCR; TCRdb stores in-frame clones only, minus some. The table lists 60,000 or so clones, approximately 71% of them singletons, with less than 45% in the top ten. The sequencing sample was made of PBMCs. The receptor source for this set is a man in his forties in good health and CMV-seropositive. Both conserved end residues are part of each CDR3. The D gene is left open where the match is weak. For some rows the clone size is stated as once, few or many, or as a class when expanded; others skip it.

>once|TRBJ2-1|TRBD1|TRBV5-1
TGCGCCAGCAGCTTGCCGAGGGGGACAGGGGGCGATGAGCAGTTCTTC
CASSLPRGTGGDEQFF
>once|TRBJ2-5|NA|TRBV14
TGTGCCAGCAGCGCCCAGAGTAGCGGACAAGAGACCCAGTACTTC
CASSAQSSGQETQYF
>NA|TRBJ2-7|NA|TRBV6-1
TGTGCCAGCAGTGAAGCTGGGACACCTCTTTACGAGCAGTACTTC
CASSEAGTPLYEQYF
>NA|TRBJ1-4|NA|TRBV4-1
TGCGCCAGCAGCCAAGTCTGGGGACAAGTTAATGAAAAACTGTTTTTT
CASSQVWGQVNEKLFF
>NA|TRBJ2-3|NA|TRBV30
TGTGCCTGGAGTAGACTTCGAGGTGGCACAGATACGCAGTATTTT
CAWSRLRGGTDTQYF
>NA|TRBJ2-3|TRBD2|TRBV7-3
TGTGCCAGCAGCTTACTAGCGGGGGCAGATACGCAGTATTTT
CASSLLAGADTQYF
>NA|TRBJ1-1|TRBD1|TRBV29-1
TGCAGCGGCTCAGACTCGGGACAGCCGAACACTGAAGCTTTCTTT
CSGSDSGQPNTEAFF
>NA|TRBJ2-6|TRBD2|TRBV7-2
TGTGCCAGCAGCTTACGGGGGGTCTCTGGGGCCAACGTCCTGACTTTC
CASSLRGVSGANVLTF
>NA|TRBJ1-5|TRBD1|TRBV27
TGTGCCAGCAGTCAGAACCAGGGGGAGTCCCAGCATTTT
CASSQNQGESQHF
>NA|TRBJ1-6|NA|TRBV4-1
TGCGCCAGCAGCCAAGAGCGAAATTCACCCCTCCACTTT
CASSQERNSPLHF
>NA|TRBJ2-1|NA|TRBV29-1
TGCAGCGTTGAACTGGCGGTGGAAGTGGGGTTCTTC
CSVELAVEVGFF
>NA|TRBJ2-7|TRBD2|TRBV7-2
TGTGCCAGCAGCGTGACTAGCGTTGACGAGCAGTACTTC
CASSVTSVDEQYF
>NA|TRBJ2-5|NA|TRBV9
TGTGCCAGCAGCGTAGTTGGGGAGGTCCAAGAGACCCAGTACTTC
CASSVVGEVQETQYF
>NA|TRBJ2-3|TRBD2|TRBV4-2
TGTGCCAGCAGCCAAGGAGCGGGGGGGCCCGATACGCAGTATTTT
CASSQGAGGPDTQYF
>NA|TRBJ2-7|NA|TRBV4-3
TGCGCCAGCAGCCAAGTAGGAGGGTTCAACGAGCAGTACTTC
CASSQVGGFNEQYF
>NA|TRBJ2-7|NA|TRBV30
TGTGCCTGGAGGCGGGGGCGGGGAGCCTCCTACGAGCAGTACTTC
CAWRRGRGASYEQYF
>NA|TRBJ1-6|TRBD1|TRBV6-5
TGTGCCAGCAGTTACACCGGGACAGGGGCCCTCCACTTT
CASSYTGTGALHF
>NA|TRBJ2-3|NA|TRBV4-3
TGCGCCAGCAGCCAAGCCAGGGCCTGGCGCGTTGATACGCAGTATTTT
CASSQARAWRVDTQYF
>NA|TRBJ1-1|NA|TRBV5-4
TGTGCCAGCAACTTGCGGTGGAACACTGAAGCTTTCTTT
CASNLRWNTEAFF
>NA|TRBJ1-2|NA|TRBV4-3
TGCGCCAGCAGCCAAGATCTAGGAGGGGCCCCAGCTAACTATGGCTACACCTTC
CASSQDLGGAPANYGYTF
>NA|TRBJ2-1|TRBD2|TRBV13
TGTGCCAGCAGGACTAGCGGTTACAATGAGCAGTTCTTC
CASRTSGYNEQFF
>NA|TRBJ1-4|NA|TRBV30
TGTGCCTGGAGTACCGGTAATGAAAAACTGTTTTTT
CAWSTGNEKLFF
>once|TRBJ1-2|TRBD1|TRBV6-5
TGTGCCAGCAGTTACCCTGACAGGGGCGGGTGGGGCTACACCTTC
CASSYPDRGGWGYTF
>NA|TRBJ2-7|TRBD2|TRBV28
TGTGCCAGCAAAGGCCAGACTAGCGGGGGGTTCGAGCAGTACTTC
CASKGQTSGGFEQYF
>NA|TRBJ2-5|NA|TRBV7-2
TGTGCCAGCAGCTTAGGGGGCGGGGCGCGGGAGACCCAGTACTTC
CASSLGGGARETQYF
>NA|TRBJ2-2|NA|TRBV11-3
TGTGCCAGCAGCTTAGACCAGGACACCGGGGAGCTGTTTTTT
CASSLDQDTGELFF
>NA|TRBJ2-7|TRBD2|TRBV2
TGTGCCAGCAGTCTTGGGACTAGCGGGGCCTACGAGCAGTACTTC
CASSLGTSGAYEQYF
>few|TRBJ1-1|NA|TRBV7-2
TGTGCCAGCAGCGGGTTGAGGATGAACACTGAAGCTTTCTTT
CASSGLRMNTEAFF
>few|TRBJ1-5|NA|TRBV7-2
TGTGCCAGGGTAAACAGGGAAGGGCCGTATAGTGGCAATCAGCCCCAGCATTTT
CARVNREGPYSGNQPQHF
>NA|TRBJ1-1|NA|TRBV10-3
TGTGCCATCAGTCAACGCGGGGAAGCTTTCTTT
CAISQRGEAFF
>NA|TRBJ1-2|TRBD1|TRBV19
TGTGCCAGTAGTGGGGACAGGGGGCGCGGCTACACCTTC
CASSGDRGRGYTF
>NA|TRBJ2-7|TRBD2|TRBV9
TGTGCCAGCAGCCCGGGACTAGCGGGGGGGCTGACCTACGAGCAGTACTTC
CASSPGLAGGLTYEQYF
>NA|TRBJ2-3|NA|TRBV5-6
TGTGCCAGCAGCTTGAAAACAGGGTTAGGGACAGATACGCAGTATTTT
CASSLKTGLGTDTQYF
>few|TRBJ1-2|NA|TRBV10-3
TGTGCCATCAGTGTAATCTCTGACAGAGTGACATATGGCTACACCTTC
CAISVISDRVTYGYTF
>NA|TRBJ2-3|NA|TRBV18
TGTGCCAGCTCACCAAGTAACTCCCACACAGATACGCAGTATTTT
CASSPSNSHTDTQYF
>NA|TRBJ2-5|NA|TRBV4-3
TGCGCCAGCAGCCAAGAGGGGCCAGGCGAGGGGGACACCCAGTACTTC
CASSQEGPGEGDTQYF
>few|TRBJ2-7|NA|TRBV5-1
TGCGCCAGCAGCCTGGACTGGAGTGGCGAGCAGTACTTC
CASSLDWSGEQYF
>NA|TRBJ1-6|TRBD1|TRBV6-5
TGTGCCAGCAGTCCTTTCGGGACAGTAAATTCACCCCTCCACTTT
CASSPFGTVNSPLHF
>NA|TRBJ1-5|NA|TRBV27
TGTGCCAGCAGTTTATACATCCCCGACGGAGACTATAGCAATCAGCCCCAGCATTTT
CASSLYIPDGDYSNQPQHF
>NA|TRBJ2-3|TRBD2|TRBV30
TGTGCCTGGAGCGGGGGGGAGGGGACAGATACGCAGTATTTT
CAWSGGEGTDTQYF
>NA|TRBJ2-3|NA|TRBV6-4
TGTGCCAGCAGCGAGGGGGACACAGATACGCAGTATTTT
CASSEGDTDTQYF
>NA|TRBJ2-2|NA|TRBV4-1
TGCGCCAGCAGCCCAGGGGCGGCGGGGAGGGACACCGGGGAGCTGTTTTTT
CASSPGAAGRDTGELFF
>NA|TRBJ1-2|TRBD1|TRBV18
TGTGCCAGCTCCCGGGCAGGGGGCGAAAGAGGTGGCTACACCTTC
CASSRAGGERGGYTF
>NA|TRBJ1-1|NA|TRBV7-9
TGTGCCAGTAGGGCCCGGGGAATGAACACTGAAGCTTTCTTT
CASRARGMNTEAFF
>NA|TRBJ2-7|TRBD2|TRBV30
TGTGCCTGGGGGGTTCTAGCGGGGTCCAACGAGCAGTACTTC
CAWGVLAGSNEQYF
>NA|TRBJ2-5|TRBD2|TRBV6-5
TGTGCCAGCAGTTATTCACCGGGACTAGGGGAGACCCAGTACTTC
CASSYSPGLGETQYF
>NA|TRBJ2-1|NA|TRBV5-1
TGCGCCAGCAGCTTGGGAGGGGGAGGGGATGAGCAGTTCTTC
CASSLGGGGDEQFF
>NA|TRBJ1-6|NA|TRBV4-2
TGTGCCAGCAGCCAAGATAGGAGATCACCCCTCCACTTT
CASSQDRRSPLHF
>NA|TRBJ1-4|NA|TRBV19
TGTGCCAGTAGTATGGGGCGTCGAAAACTGTTTTTT
CASSMGRRKLFF
>few|TRBJ2-7|TRBD1|TRBV6-1
TGTGCCAGCACCCCGGACAGGTATGGCTACGAGCAGTACTTC
CASTPDRYGYEQYF
>NA|TRBJ2-2|TRBD2|TRBV9
TGTGCCAGCAGCGTAGGGGGGGGTAGGTCCACCGGGGAGCTGTTTTTT
CASSVGGGRSTGELFF
>NA|TRBJ2-1|TRBD2|TRBV4-3
TGCGCCAGCAGCCAAGATGGGTCAGCGGGGGGGCTCAATGAGCAGTTCTTC
CASSQDGSAGGLNEQFF
>NA|TRBJ1-1|NA|TRBV7-2
TGTGCCAGCAGCTTAGGTTACAGTACTGAAGCTTTCTTT
CASSLGYSTEAFF